These 14 T cell receptor beta chains came from one sample sequenced in a study of CD4+ T cells in melanoma. The data were produced by immunoSEQ multiplex PCR, yet TCRdb's version contains in-frame clones alone and is incomplete. The repertoire has 6,600 or so clones, around 66% of them found once; the top ten carry around 23%. The sample taken for sequencing was cells from a culture (not recorded whether cultured in vitro). The receptors here all came from a human donor with melanoma.

There are a few counts of this clone. The chain has TRBV27 and TRBJ1-1; a possible D gene is TRBD1 (5 bases). The germline gives CDR1 MNHEY, CDR2 SMNVEV (reference sequence). The CDR3 has 12 residues. Trimming removed 3 bases at V and 6 bases at J, with 8 bases between. CDR3 residues: CASSFGGAEAFF. CDR3 coding DNA: TGTGCCAGCAGTTTTGGGGGGGCTGAAGCTTTCTTT.

Points on this clone: Other DNA sequences in this specimen translate into the identical CDR3. The chain has TRBV5-5 and TRBJ1-1; D not certain. The CDR3 has 14 amino acids. Germline CDR1 reads SGHKS; CDR2 reads YYEKEE (reference sequence). Trimming left V 1 base short and J 2 bases short, with 9 bases between. CDR3 coding DNA: TGTGCCAGCAGCTTGAGTGTCGGTAACACTGAAGCTTTCTTT. As protein: CASSLSVGNTEAFF.

J is TRBJ2-7 and V is TRBV18; TRBD1 agrees at 7 bases. Per germline, CDR1 KGHSH and CDR2 LQKENI. The CDR3 is made up of 14 amino acids. The trim removed 3 bases at V and 7 bases at J, leaving 9 bases unmatched. In DNA, the CDR3 is TGTGCCAGCTCACCTTTAGGGGGCGCGGATGAGCAGTACTTC. Its protein product is CASSPLGGADEQYF. The whole variable domain, filled in from reference TRBV18 and TRBJ2-7, reads NAGVMQNPRHLVRRRGQEARLRCSPMKGHSHVYWYRQLPEEGLKFMVYLQKENIIDESGMPKERFSAEFPKEGPSILRIQQVVRGDSAAYFCASSPLGGADEQYFGPGTRLTVT.

The rearrangement uses TRBV5-4 and TRBJ1-2, with 7 bases matching TRBD1. The CDR3 is 15 amino acids. Germline V lookup: CDR1 SGHNT, CDR2 YYREEE (reference sequence). The J segment lost 8 bases and the V segment lost 4 bases, leaving 14 bases of the junction unmatched. CDR3 coding DNA: TGTGCCAGCAGCACCTACACAGGGGAGTTCGGAGGCTACACCTTC. Amino acids: CASSTYTGEFGGYTF.

The rearrangement links TRBV5-4 to TRBJ2-7; TRBD1 aligns across 9 bases. The CDR3 is 15 amino acids. Germline V lookup: CDR1 SGHNT, CDR2 YYREEE (reference sequence). J was trimmed by 7 bases and V by 0 bases; bases with no gene match: 8. This CDR3 is CASSLGPQGAREQYF. The CDR3 nucleotides read TGTGCCAGCAGCTTGGGGCCACAGGGGGCGCGGGAGCAGTACTTC.

The chain joins TRBV28 to TRBJ1-1; D gene uncertain. Deletions cut 3 bases from V and 1 base from J, with 9 bases between. The V gene's germline CDR1 is MDHEN and CDR2 SYDVKM. The CDR3 covers 14 residues. The CDR3 DNA reads TGTGCCAGCAGTTTTCTCGCGTCGAACACTGAAGCTTTCTTT. It is translated as CASSFLASNTEAFF.

The chain is built from TRBV14 and TRBJ1-6, with D unresolved. In germline, CDR1 is SGHDN, CDR2 FVKESK. CDR3 length: 14 residues. V lost 5 bases, J lost 9 bases, and 14 bases lay in between. CDR3 amino acids: CASSGPARASPLHF. For the CDR3, the DNA is TGTGCCAGCAGCGGTCCTGCGAGGGCTTCACCCCTCCACTTT.

The chain joins TRBV19 to TRBJ1-1; D remains unclear. Per germline, CDR1 LNHDA and CDR2 SQIVND (reference sequence). Between the trimmed V and J ends, which lost 7 bases and 6 bases, there was a span of 15 bases. CDR3 size: 13 residues. CDR3: CASKPSQGSEAFF. The CDR3 DNA reads as TGTGCCAGTAAGCCCTCCCAAGGCTCTGAAGCTTTCTTT.

The rearrangement uses TRBV5-4 and TRBJ2-3, with D hard to call. Germline loops: CDR1 SGHNT, CDR2 YYREEE (reference sequence). The CDR3 contains 14 residues. V was shortened by 0 bases and J by 2 bases, with 7 bases between the two germline ends. The CDR3 sequence is CASSLGHTTDTQYF. In nucleotides, the CDR3 is TGTGCCAGCAGCTTGGGGCATACCACAGATACGCAGTATTTT.

This chain links TRBV6-5 with TRBJ1-1; 7 positions match TRBD1. The J segment lost 2 bases and the V segment lost 4 bases, leaving 4 bases of the junction unmatched. Germline V lookup: CDR1 MNHEY, CDR2 SVGAGI. The CDR3 has 14 amino acids. The CDR3 nucleotides are TGTGCCAGCAGTTCCGGGACAGCAAACACTGAAGCTTTCTTT. Amino acids: CASSSGTANTEAFF.

This chain joins TRBV11-1 and TRBJ2-1; 13 bases map to TRBD2. The germline CDR1 and CDR2 sequences are SGHAT and FQDESV (reference sequence). This CDR3 region has 16 residues. Trimming took 5 bases from V and 7 from J; bases not matched to a gene: 8. The CDR3 DNA sequence: TGTGCCAGCAGCCCGAGGGGACTAGCGGGGTTTAATGAGCAGTTCTTC. Its translation: CASSPRGLAGFNEQFF. Full variable domain (missing parts from reference TRBV11-1 and TRBJ2-1): EAEVAQSPRYKITEKSQAVAFWCDPISGHATLYWYRQILGQGPELLVQFQDESVVDDSQLPKDRFSAERLKGVDSTLKIQPAELGDSAMYLCASSPRGLAGFNEQFFGPGTRLTVL.

This chain joins TRBV5-5 and TRBJ1-2; 9 nucleotides align to TRBD1. The CDR3 covers 13 residues. V was clipped by 4 bases and J by 6 bases; unmatched bases: 4. Germline V CDR1 and CDR2: SGHKS, YYEKEE (reference sequence). This chain's CDR3 is CASSTGGADGYTF. The CDR3 DNA reads TGTGCCAGCAGCACAGGGGGCGCGGATGGCTACACCTTC.

The J gene is TRBJ1-3, the V gene TRBV19; weak D call: TRBD1 (6 bases). The CDR3 contains 13 residues. The V and J ends lost 5 bases and 3 bases respectively, with 8 bases between them. Germline CDR1 LNHDA, CDR2 SQIVND (reference sequence). CDR3 sequence: CASSETGGNTIYF. The CDR3 bases are TGTGCCAGTAGTGAGACAGGTGGAAACACCATATATTTT.

The gene calls are TRBV7-2 and TRBJ2-1; perhaps TRBD2 as D (6 bases). Trimming removed 1 base at V and 0 bases at J, with 7 bases between. The germline V gene has CDR1 SGHTA and CDR2 FQGNSA. This CDR3 is built from 15 residues. The CDR3 here is CASSLDGSSYNEQFF. The CDR3 region has the DNA TGTGCCAGCAGCTTAGACGGGAGCTCCTACAATGAGCAGTTCTTC.